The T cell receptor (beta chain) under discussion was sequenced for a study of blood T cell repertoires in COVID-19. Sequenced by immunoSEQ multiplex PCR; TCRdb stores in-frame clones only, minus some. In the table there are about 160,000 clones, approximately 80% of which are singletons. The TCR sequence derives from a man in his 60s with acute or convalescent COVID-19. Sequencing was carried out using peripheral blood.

CDR3 bases: TGTGCCAGCAGCCAAGATAAAGGGTCAGGGCCATACGAGCAGTACTTC. Amino acids: CASSQDKGSGPYEQYF. The J gene is TRBJ2-7, the V gene TRBV4-2; tentatively, D is TRBD1 (5 bases). CDR1 LGHNA and CDR2 YNFKEQ come from the germline V gene. The CDR3 covers 16 residues. Trimming cost V 0 bases and J 4 bases, with 16 bases left between them.